A single sample is the source of the 17 T cell receptor beta chains below, sequenced in a study of immune evolution from preneoplasia to lung adenocarcinoma. Data came from immunoSEQ multiplex PCR; TCRdb stores just in-frame clones and leaves some out. The sample includes approximately 4,800 clones, about 82% of them seen just once. Sequencing was performed on FFPE lung adenocarcinoma in situ tissue. The receptors derive from a person between 65 and 80 years old with lung adenocarcinoma.

This clone was seen once. This chain links TRBV27 with TRBJ2-5; tentative D call: TRBD1 (6 bases). CDR1 is MNHEY, CDR2 SMNVEV, per germline (reference sequence). V dropped 6 bases and J dropped 4 bases, with 9 bases sitting between them. This CDR3 is built from 12 residues. The chain's CDR3 is CASRQGRETQYF. In nucleotides, the CDR3 is TGTGCCAGCAGACAGGGTCGAGAGACCCAGTACTTC.

This clone was recorded once. The rearrangement uses TRBV28 and TRBJ2-1, with 11 bases that match TRBD2. CDR3 length: 16 amino acids. Germline V gene sequence: CDR1 MDHEN, CDR2 SYDVKM. V trimming: 5 bases; J trimming: 3 bases; junction bases outside the gene matches: 6. The CDR3: CASSRRLAGIYNEQFF. DNA of the CDR3: TGTGCCAGCAGTCGGCGACTAGCGGGAATCTACAATGAGCAGTTCTTC.

V and J are TRBV11-2 and TRBJ1-3; D call uncertain. Germline loops: CDR1 SGHAT, CDR2 FQNNGV. Trimming took off 3 bases at V and 4 bases at J, with 4 bases between the two ends. CDR3 length: 12 residues. DNA for the CDR3: TGTGCCAGCAGCTTCACGGGAAACACCATATATTTT. It encodes CASSFTGNTIYF.

The chain joins TRBV7-9 to TRBJ2-1, with 9 positions matching TRBD2. This CDR3 contains 16 residues. Losses at the gene ends were 5 bases for V and 9 bases for J; bases not matched to a gene: 14. Germline CDR1 SEHNR, CDR2 FQNEAQ (reference sequence). The CDR3 sequence: CASSMVAGVLVVEQFF. CDR3 nucleotides: TGTGCCAGCAGCATGGTAGCGGGAGTTCTTGTGGTTGAGCAGTTCTTC.

The CDR3 bases are TGTGCCAGCAGTTTAGAGGGTGAGACCCAGTACTTC. Amino acid sequence: CASSLEGETQYF. The chain couples TRBV28 to TRBJ2-5, with D tentatively TRBD2 (5 bases). Germline CDR1 and CDR2: MDHEN and SYDVKM. The CDR3 has 12 residues. V was shortened by 2 bases and J by 5 bases, with 6 bases between the two germline ends.

The genes are TRBV12-5 and TRBJ2-7, with D perhaps TRBD1 (6 bases). V was cut by 1 base and J by 6 bases, with 10 bases left in between. CDR1 LGHNT and CDR2 FRNRAP come from the germline V gene. The CDR3 is made up of 13 amino acids. The CDR3 region is CASGLGQGTEQYF. The CDR3 DNA sequence: TGTGCTAGTGGTTTGGGGCAGGGGACCGAGCAGTACTTC.

The gene calls are TRBV27 and TRBJ1-2; D unresolved. Germline V gene data show CDR1 as MNHEY and CDR2 as SMNVEV (reference sequence). V gave up 1 base and J gave up 4 bases, with 13 bases separating them. This CDR3 is built from 15 residues. CDR3 bases: TGTGCCAGCAGTTTATATCCACCCGGTGGCTATGGCTACACCTTC. This gives the protein CASSLYPPGGYGYTF.

V gene TRBV5-1 combines with J gene TRBJ1-2; 10 positions agree with TRBD1. This CDR3 region has 15 residues. J gave up 4 bases and V 4 bases, and 7 bases lay outside the gene matches. The germline gives CDR1 SGHRS, CDR2 YFSETQ. The CDR3 region is CASSPDRGLVYGYTF. The CDR3 nucleotides are TGCGCCAGCAGCCCGGACAGGGGGTTAGTCTATGGCTACACCTTC. The full variable domain, in which reference TRBV5-1 and TRBJ1-2 provide the parts outside the CDR3, is KAGVTQTPRYLIKTRGQQVTLSCSPISGHRSVSWYQQTPGQGLQFLFEYFSETQRNKGNFPGRFSGRQFSNSRSEMNVSTLELGDSALYLCASSPDRGLVYGYTFGSGTRLTVV.

This clone was counted only a few times. The gene calls are TRBV29-1 and TRBJ1-3; D call uncertain. V dropped 7 bases and J dropped 0 bases, with 10 bases sitting between them. CDR3 length equals 13 residues. Germline values: CDR1 SQVTM, CDR2 ANQGSEA. DNA of the CDR3: TGCAGCGCAACCACGGACTCTGGAAACACCATATATTTT. Amino acids: CSATTDSGNTIYF.

This clone was picked up a small number of times. The CDR3 reads CASSALGLRNTEAFF. CDR3 nucleotides: TGTGCCAGCAGTGCCCTGGGACTCCGGAACACTGAAGCTTTCTTT. The genes are TRBV2 and TRBJ1-1; a weak D match, TRBD1 (5 bases). Germline CDR1 reads SNHLY; CDR2 reads FYNNEI. The CDR3 consists of 15 residues. V dropped 4 bases and J dropped 1 base, with 13 bases sitting between them.

V usage is TRBV7-9 and J usage is TRBJ2-3; 8 bases are shared with TRBD1. Germline V gene lookup returns CDR1 SEHNR and CDR2 FQNEAQ (reference sequence). V gave up 1 base and J gave up 0 bases; unmatched junction bases: 6. This CDR3 region has 17 residues. The CDR3 bases are TGTGCCAGCAGCTTAGGACGGACAGGGCCCAGCACAGATACGCAGTATTTT. Protein product: CASSLGRTGPSTDTQYF.

This clone appeared once. V and J are TRBV2 and TRBJ1-3; D remains unclear. The ends were cut back, 5 bases at V and 8 bases at J, with 10 bases in the middle. CDR3 length: 12 residues. Germline V gives CDR1 SNHLY, CDR2 FYNNEI. The CDR3 DNA sequence: TGTGCCAGCAGTCAAGGGCGGGACACCATATATTTT. Its protein is CASSQGRDTIYF.

V and J are TRBV30 and TRBJ1-2, with 12 bases fitting TRBD1. In germline, CDR1 is GTSNPN, CDR2 SVGIG (reference sequence). The junction had 9 bases not matched to a gene; V was cut back by 5 bases and J by 8 bases. The CDR3 consists of 14 residues. This CDR3 is CAWAPGQGAEGYTF. CDR3 DNA sequence: TGTGCCTGGGCCCCGGGACAGGGGGCGGAAGGCTACACCTTC.

The chain uses TRBV5-1 and TRBJ2-1; maybe TRBD1 (5 bases). This CDR3 is 14 amino acids long. Germline assignment: CDR1 SGHRS and CDR2 YFSETQ. Between the trimmed V and J ends, which lost 0 bases and 7 bases, there was a span of 11 bases. This CDR3 reads CASSLGQGWNEQFF. The DNA for the CDR3 is TGCGCCAGCAGCTTGGGGCAGGGTTGGAATGAGCAGTTCTTC. Full variable domain (rest looked up from reference TRBV5-1 and TRBJ2-1): KAGVTQTPRYLIKTRGQQVTLSCSPISGHRSVSWYQQTPGQGLQFLFEYFSETQRNKGNFPGRFSGRQFSNSRSEMNVSTLELGDSALYLCASSLGQGWNEQFFGPGTRLTVL.

V and J are TRBV10-2 and TRBJ2-1; 15 positions agree with TRBD2. Germline values: CDR1 WSHSY, CDR2 SAAADI. The CDR3 is 15 amino acids. V lost 6 bases to trimming and J lost 7 bases; unmatched junction nucleotides: 4. This CDR3 is CASRVGLAGGNEQFF. The CDR3 coding sequence is TGCGCCAGCAGGGTGGGACTAGCGGGAGGAAATGAGCAGTTCTTC.

This rearrangement joins TRBV10-3 to TRBJ2-6; D is undetermined. The CDR3 runs 13 residues. V was cut by 3 bases and J by 4 bases, with 4 bases left in between. Germline V CDR1 and CDR2: ENHRY, SYGVKD. CDR3 sequence (DNA): TGTGCCATCAGTGACGCGGGGGCCAACGTCCTGACTTTC. It specifies CAISDAGANVLTF.

The rearrangement joins TRBV5-1 to TRBJ2-7; D may correspond to TRBD1 or TRBD2 (6 bases each). The CDR3 loop spans 13 amino acids. Per the germline V gene, CDR1 is SGHRS and CDR2 is YFSETQ. V was shortened by 6 bases and J by 6 bases, with 16 bases between the two germline ends. The CDR3 region is CASTRDIGGEQYF. CDR3 nucleotides: TGCGCCAGCACGCGGGACATTGGGGGCGAGCAGTACTTC.